This T cell receptor beta chain was captured in a study of blood T cell repertoires in COVID-19. From germline, CDR1 is KGHSH and CDR2 LQKENI. This CDR3 has 17 amino acids. V trimming: 4 bases; J trimming: 7 bases; junction bases outside the gene matches: 15. In the original processing: Scientists estimated how many nucleated cells there were by amplifying reference gene primers. TCRdb's copy holds only in-frame clones and misses some; the assay was immunoSEQ multiplex PCR. The V and J calls and the clone size are those of that table, but D and trimming were determined from the DNA. The profile shows 150,000 to 200,000 clones, roughly nine tenths of them singletons.

The specimen was peripheral blood. The chain employs TRBV18 and TRBJ2-7, with 11 positions matching TRBD2. The TCR originated in a woman in her seventies with acute or convalescent COVID-19. DNA for the CDR3: TGTGCCAGCTCACGATTAGCGGGAGGGCCCCGGGCTGATGAGCAGTACTTC. It codes for CASSRLAGGPRADEQYF.